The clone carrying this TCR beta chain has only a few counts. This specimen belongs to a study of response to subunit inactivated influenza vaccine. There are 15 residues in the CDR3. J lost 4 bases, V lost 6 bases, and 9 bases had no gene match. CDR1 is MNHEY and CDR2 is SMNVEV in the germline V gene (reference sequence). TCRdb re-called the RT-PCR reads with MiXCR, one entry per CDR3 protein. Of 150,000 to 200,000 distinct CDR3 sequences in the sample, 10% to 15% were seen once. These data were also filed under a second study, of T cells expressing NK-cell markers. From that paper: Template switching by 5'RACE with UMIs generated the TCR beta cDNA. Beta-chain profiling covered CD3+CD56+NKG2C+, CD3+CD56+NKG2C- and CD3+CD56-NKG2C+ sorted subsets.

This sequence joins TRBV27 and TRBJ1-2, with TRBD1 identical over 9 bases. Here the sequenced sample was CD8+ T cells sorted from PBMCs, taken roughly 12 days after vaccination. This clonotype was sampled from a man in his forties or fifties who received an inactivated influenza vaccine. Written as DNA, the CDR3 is TGTGCCAGCAGCCCTGGGACAGGGAGAGGCTATGGCTACACCTTC. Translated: CASSPGTGRGYGYTF.